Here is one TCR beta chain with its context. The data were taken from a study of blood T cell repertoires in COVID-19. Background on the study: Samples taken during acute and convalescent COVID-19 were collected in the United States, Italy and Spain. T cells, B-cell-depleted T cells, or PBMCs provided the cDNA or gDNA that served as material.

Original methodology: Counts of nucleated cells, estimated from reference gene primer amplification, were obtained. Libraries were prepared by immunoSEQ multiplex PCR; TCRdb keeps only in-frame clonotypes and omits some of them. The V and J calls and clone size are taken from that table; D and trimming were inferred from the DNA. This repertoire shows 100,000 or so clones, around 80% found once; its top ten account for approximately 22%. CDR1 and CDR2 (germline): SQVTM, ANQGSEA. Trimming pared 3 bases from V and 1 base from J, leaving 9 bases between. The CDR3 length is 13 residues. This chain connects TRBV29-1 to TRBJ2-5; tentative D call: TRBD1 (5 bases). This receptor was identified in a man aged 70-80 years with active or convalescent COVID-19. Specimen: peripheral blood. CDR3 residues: CSVDLRGQETQYF. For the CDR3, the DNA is TGCAGCGTTGATTTAAGGGGCCAAGAGACCCAGTACTTC.